The T cell receptor beta chain described here comes from a study of blood T cell repertoires in COVID-19. Sequencing was performed with immunoSEQ multiplex PCR; in TCRdb, only in-frame clones are kept and a portion is missing. The sample shows tens of thousands of clones, around 83% of them seen only once. Germline loops: CDR1 MNHEY, CDR2 SVGAGI. Trimming left V 6 bases short and J 4 bases short, with 7 bases between. This CDR3 spans 12 amino acids. This chain joins TRBV6-5 and TRBJ2-1; no definite D call. Material: peripheral blood. This sequence was found in a man aged 50-60 years with COVID-19, enrolled during active disease. The CDR3 nucleotides are TGTGCCAGCAGGGCGACTTACAATGAGCAGTTCTTC. Translated: CASRATYNEQFF.